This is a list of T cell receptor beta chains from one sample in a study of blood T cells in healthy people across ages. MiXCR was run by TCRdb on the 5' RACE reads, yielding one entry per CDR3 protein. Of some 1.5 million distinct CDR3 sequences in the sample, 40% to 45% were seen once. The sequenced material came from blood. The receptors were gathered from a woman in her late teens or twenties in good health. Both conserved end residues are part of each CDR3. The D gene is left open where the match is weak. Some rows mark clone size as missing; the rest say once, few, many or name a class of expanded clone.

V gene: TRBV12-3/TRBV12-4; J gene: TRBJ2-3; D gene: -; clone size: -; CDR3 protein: CASAVTDTQYF; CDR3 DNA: TGTGCCAGCGCGGTTACAGATACGCAGTATTTT
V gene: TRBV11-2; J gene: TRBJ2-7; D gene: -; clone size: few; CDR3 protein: CASSRAQIDNEQYF; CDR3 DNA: TGTGCCAGCAGTCGGGCTCAGATTGACAATGAGCAGTACTTC
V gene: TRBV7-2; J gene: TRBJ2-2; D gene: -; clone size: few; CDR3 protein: CASSPRLTGELFF; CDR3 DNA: TGTGCCAGCTCACCAAGGCTGACCGGGGAGCTGTTTTTT
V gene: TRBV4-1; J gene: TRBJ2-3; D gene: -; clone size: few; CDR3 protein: CASSQPGTAGYTQYF; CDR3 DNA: TGCGCCAGCAGCCAACCCGGGACGGCGGGATATACGCAGTATTTT
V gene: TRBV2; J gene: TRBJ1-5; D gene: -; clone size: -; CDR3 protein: CASSEENLKGQPQHF; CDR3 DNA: TGTGCCAGCAGTGAAGAAAACTTAAAAGGTCAGCCCCAGCATTTT
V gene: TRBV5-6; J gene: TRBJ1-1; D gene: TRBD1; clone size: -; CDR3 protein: CASSSILPGQGTWYDTEAFF; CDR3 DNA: TGTGCCAGCAGCTCGATACTACCGGGACAGGGGACGTGGTACGACACTGAAGCTTTCTTT
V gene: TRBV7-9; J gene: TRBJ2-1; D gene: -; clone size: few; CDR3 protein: CASSPLEQGSRNEQFF; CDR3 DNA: TGTGCCAGCAGCCCCCTAGAGCAGGGGAGTAGGAATGAGCAGTTCTTC
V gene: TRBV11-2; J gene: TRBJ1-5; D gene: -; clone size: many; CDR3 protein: CASSLTGLNQPQHF; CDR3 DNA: TGTGCCAGCAGCCTTACAGGGTTGAATCAGCCCCAGCATTTT
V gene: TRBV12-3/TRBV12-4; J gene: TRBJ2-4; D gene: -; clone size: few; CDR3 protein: CASSALEGVLRNIQYF; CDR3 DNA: TGTGCCAGCAGTGCTCTGGAGGGTGTCCTAAGGAACATTCAGTACTTC
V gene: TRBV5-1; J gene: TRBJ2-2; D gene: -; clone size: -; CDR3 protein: CASSIGVTGELFF; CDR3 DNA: TGCGCCAGCAGCATCGGGGTCACCGGGGAGCTGTTTTTT
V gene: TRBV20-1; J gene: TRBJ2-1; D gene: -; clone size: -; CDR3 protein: CSARTPTPWRGMGGNEQFF; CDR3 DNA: TGCAGTGCTAGAACCCCTACTCCCTGGCGAGGGATGGGAGGCAATGAGCAGTTCTTC
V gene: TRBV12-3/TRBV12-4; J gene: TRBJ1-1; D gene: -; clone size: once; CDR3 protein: CASSLLRQTEAFF; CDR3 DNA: TGTGCCAGCAGTTTACTGCGTCAGACTGAAGCTTTCTTT
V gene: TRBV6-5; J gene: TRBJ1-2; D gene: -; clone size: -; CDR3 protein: CASSYSKGFGYTF; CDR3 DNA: TGTGCCAGCAGTTACTCGAAAGGTTTCGGCTACACCTTC
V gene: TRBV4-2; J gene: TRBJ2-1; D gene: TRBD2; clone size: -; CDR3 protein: CASSQEGLAGEGQFF; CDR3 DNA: TGTGCCAGCAGCCAAGAAGGGCTAGCGGGAGAGGGTCAGTTCTTC
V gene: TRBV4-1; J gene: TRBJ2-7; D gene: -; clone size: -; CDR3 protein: CASSFAHSYNGQYF; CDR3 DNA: TGCGCCAGCAGCTTTGCGCACTCCTACAATGGGCAGTACTTC
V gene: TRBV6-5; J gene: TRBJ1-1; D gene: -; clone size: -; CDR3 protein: CASRPHRGGAFF; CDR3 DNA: TGTGCCAGCAGGCCTCACCGAGGAGGAGCTTTCTTT
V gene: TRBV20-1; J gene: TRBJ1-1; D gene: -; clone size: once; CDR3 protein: CSATGGLANTEAFF; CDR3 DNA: TGCAGTGCTACCGGGGGATTGGCGAACACTGAAGCTTTCTTT
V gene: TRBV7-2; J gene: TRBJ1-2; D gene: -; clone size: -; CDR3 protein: CASSLGEHHLGDYGYTF; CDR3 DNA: TGTGCCAGCAGCTTAGGTGAACACCATTTGGGGGACTATGGCTACACCTTC
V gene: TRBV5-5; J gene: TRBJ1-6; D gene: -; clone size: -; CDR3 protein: CASSFVLDNSPLHF; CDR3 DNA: TGTGCCAGCAGCTTTGTGTTGGACAATTCACCCCTCCACTTT
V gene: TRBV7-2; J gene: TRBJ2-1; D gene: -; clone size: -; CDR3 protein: CASSFQQDYNEQFF; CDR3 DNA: TGTGCCAGCAGCTTCCAACAGGACTACAATGAGCAGTTCTTC
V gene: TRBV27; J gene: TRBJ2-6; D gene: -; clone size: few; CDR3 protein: CASSSGGANVLTF; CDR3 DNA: TGTGCCAGCAGTTCAGGAGGGGCCAACGTCCTGACTTTC
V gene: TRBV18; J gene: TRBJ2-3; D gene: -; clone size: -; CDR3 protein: CASSPNALNYRRPRTDTLYF; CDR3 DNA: TGTGCCAGCTCACCAAATGCCTTAAACTACCGGAGACCGCGCACAGATACGCTGTATTTT
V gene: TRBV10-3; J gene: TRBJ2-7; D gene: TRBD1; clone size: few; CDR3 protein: CAISSRDRTQQYF; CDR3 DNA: TGTGCCATCAGTTCCCGGGACAGAACACAGCAGTACTTC
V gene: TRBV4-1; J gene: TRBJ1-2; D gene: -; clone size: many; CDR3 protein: CASSPTTGTIANYGYTF; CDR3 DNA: TGCGCCAGCAGCCCCACTACCGGGACAATCGCTAACTATGGCTACACCTTC
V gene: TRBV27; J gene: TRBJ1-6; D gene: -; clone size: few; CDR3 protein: CASSSPGRVPLHF; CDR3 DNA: TGTGCCAGCAGTTCCCCCGGGAGGGTACCCCTCCACTTT
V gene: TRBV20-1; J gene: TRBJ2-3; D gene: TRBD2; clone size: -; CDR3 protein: CSASGTGGWLTDTQYF; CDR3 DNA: TGCAGTGCTAGTGGGACGGGGGGATGGTTGACAGATACGCAGTATTTT
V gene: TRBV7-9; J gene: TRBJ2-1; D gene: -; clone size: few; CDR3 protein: CASGTARRHNEQFF; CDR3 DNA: TGTGCCAGCGGCACGGCGCGGCGGCACAATGAGCAGTTCTTC
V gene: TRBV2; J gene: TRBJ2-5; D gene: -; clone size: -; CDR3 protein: CASSKAVYQETQYF; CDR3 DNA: TGTGCCAGCAGTAAGGCCGTGTACCAAGAGACCCAGTACTTC
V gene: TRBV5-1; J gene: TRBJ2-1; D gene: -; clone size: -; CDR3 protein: CASSLASPGSYNEQFF; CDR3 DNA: TGTGCCAGCAGCTTGGCCAGTCCGGGCTCCTACAATGAGCAGTTCTTC
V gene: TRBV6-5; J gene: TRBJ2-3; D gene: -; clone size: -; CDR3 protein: CASSYSGPTNTQYF; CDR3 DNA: TGTGCCAGCAGTTACTCTGGGCCCACCAATACGCAGTATTTT
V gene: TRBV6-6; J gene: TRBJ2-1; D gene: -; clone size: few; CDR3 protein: CASSYHVGQSRYNEQFF; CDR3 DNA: TGTGCCAGCAGTTACCATGTCGGTCAGTCTAGATACAATGAGCAGTTCTTC